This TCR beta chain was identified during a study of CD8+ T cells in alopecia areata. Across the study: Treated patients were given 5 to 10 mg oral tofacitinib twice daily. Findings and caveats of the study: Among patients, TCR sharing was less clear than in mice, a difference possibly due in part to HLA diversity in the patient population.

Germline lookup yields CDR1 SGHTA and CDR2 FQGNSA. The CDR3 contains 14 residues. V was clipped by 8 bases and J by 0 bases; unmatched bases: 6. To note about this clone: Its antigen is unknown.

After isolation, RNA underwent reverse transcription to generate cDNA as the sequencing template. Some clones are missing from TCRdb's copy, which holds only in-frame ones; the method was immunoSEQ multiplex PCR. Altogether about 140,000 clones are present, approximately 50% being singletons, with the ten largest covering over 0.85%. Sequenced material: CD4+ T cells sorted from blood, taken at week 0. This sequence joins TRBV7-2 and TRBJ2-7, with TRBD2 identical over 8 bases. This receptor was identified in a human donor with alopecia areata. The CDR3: CASGTGGISYEQYF. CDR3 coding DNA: TGTGCCAGCGGGACGGGAGGGATCTCCTACGAGCAGTACTTC.